This T cell receptor beta chain emerged from a study of T-cell memory formation after mild COVID-19. Whole-study results and caveats: Clones that contracted from day 15 to 85 had balanced CD4/CD8; later expanders were CD4+ biased.

This clonotype was observed a few times. Its antigen is currently unknown. TCRdb re-called the 5' RACE reads through MiXCR, storing one row per CDR3 protein. The data show about 340,000 distinct CDR3 sequences, more than 20% seen once. Germline CDR1 SGHTA, CDR2 FQGNSA. Germline trimming cut 4 bases from V and 1 base from J; bases unmatched to any gene: 11. CDR3 length: 18 residues. The clonotype was recovered from an adult woman who had mild COVID-19 (a few samples of this study predate the infection). Cell type and time point are not known. The sequenced material came from PBMCs or a T cell subset sorted from them (not recorded which). The genes are TRBV7-2 and TRBJ2-5, with TRBD2 matching 11 bases. The chain's CDR3 is CASSSLLAGAGGQETQYF. The CDR3 DNA sequence: TGTGCCAGCAGCTCACTACTAGCGGGGGCAGGGGGCCAAGAGACCCAGTACTTC.